This T cell receptor (beta chain) derives from a study of blood T cells in healthy people across ages. Study-wide points: Naive T cell percentage strongly correlated with TCR beta diversity. Researchers judged that diversity estimates from one million T cells fell short of true values.

Of note for this clonotype: Its target is not known.

The CDR3 is 14 amino acids. V dropped 5 bases and J dropped 3 bases, with 8 bases sitting between them. Alongside a J-beta primer mix, a sample-barcoded 5' primer served in a second PCR lasting roughly 7 to 11 cycles. Unique molecular identifiers of 12 random nucleotides labeled each cDNA. CDR3-containing paired-end reads numbered at least 2.5 million in each sample. TCRdb used MiXCR to reprocess the 5' RACE reads, holding one entry per CDR3 protein. The repertoire consists of about 1,000,000 distinct CDR3 sequences, with more than 35% occurring once and the leading ten covering about 20%. The V gene is TRBV12-3 or TRBV12-4, the J gene TRBJ2-6; no clear D gene. The sequenced sample consisted of blood. This clonotype originated in a woman aged 55-69 years in good health. The CDR3: CASSVGGGANVLTF. DNA for the CDR3: TGTGCCAGCAGTGTGGGCGGTGGGGCCAACGTCCTGACTTTC.